The 21 T cell receptor beta chains below come from one sample, sequenced in a study of cytomegalovirus exposure and HLA in healthy donors. Only in-frame clones appear in the TCRdb table, and some are missing; sequencing was by immunoSEQ multiplex PCR. The table includes 150,000 to 200,000 clones, 80% to 90% detected once. Sequencing used PBMCs. The receptors come from a woman aged 25 to 39 in good health and CMV-seronegative.

The J gene is TRBJ2-2, the V gene TRBV5-1, with 7 positions matching TRBD2. This CDR3 is 15 amino acids long. Germline V gene data show CDR1 as SGHRS and CDR2 as YFSETQ. The junction had 6 bases not matched to a gene; V was cut back by 3 bases and J by 4 bases. The CDR3 protein is CASSSSGRATGELFF. The CDR3 region has the DNA TGCGCCAGCAGCTCCTCTGGGAGGGCCACCGGGGAGCTGTTTTTT.

V and J are TRBV7-7 and TRBJ2-5; 9 bases are shared with TRBD2. This CDR3 comprises 15 residues. The germline V gene has CDR1 SSHAT and CDR2 FNYEAQ (reference sequence). V lost 1 base, J lost 5 bases, and 5 bases stayed unmatched. The CDR3 DNA reads as TGTGCCAGCAGCTTAGGTCGGACTAGCGCCGAGACCCAGTACTTC. Translation: CASSLGRTSAETQYF. Full variable domain (outside the CDR3, taken from reference TRBV7-7 and TRBJ2-5): GAGVSQSPRYKVTKRGQDVTLRCDPISSHATLYWYQQALGQGPEFLTYFNYEAQPDKSGLPSDRFSAERPEGSISTLTIQRTEQRDSAMYRCASSLGRTSAETQYFGPGTRLLVL.

The V call is TRBV18, the J call TRBJ1-5; 9 positions match TRBD1. This CDR3 spans 15 amino acids. The germline V gene encodes CDR1 KGHSH and CDR2 LQKENI. The V gene end was trimmed by 6 bases and the J gene end by 6 bases; junction bases not matched to a gene: 9. CDR3 DNA: TGTGCCAGCTCGCAGGACAGGGGCTTCGGTCAGCCCCAGCATTTT. Its translation: CASSQDRGFGQPQHF.

The chain couples TRBV5-8 to TRBJ1-2; 7 bases map to TRBD1. The junction had 12 bases not matched to a gene; V was cut back by 0 bases and J by 13 bases. Germline CDR1 and CDR2: SGHTS and YDEGEE. The CDR3 loop spans 14 amino acids. CDR3 sequence: CASSLDRGTLYGTF. CDR3 coding DNA: TGTGCCAGCAGCTTGGACAGGGGTACACTATATGGCACCTTC.

CDR3 in DNA: TGTGCCAGCAGCTTAGGGGGCCGGGACTACGAGTTCTTC. Encoded protein: CASSLGGRDYEFF. The genes are TRBV7-9 and TRBJ2-1; 7 nucleotides agree with TRBD2. From germline, CDR1 is SEHNR and CDR2 FQNEAQ (reference sequence). V trimming: 1 base; J trimming: 14 bases; junction bases outside the gene matches: 8. CDR3 length: 13 amino acids.

The chain is built from TRBV5-8 and TRBJ2-7, with 7 bases aligning to TRBD1. After removal of 4 bases from V and 1 base from J, the junction contained 11 bases not matched to a gene. CDR1 and CDR2 (germline): SGHTS, YDEGEE. The CDR3 runs 16 residues. Here the CDR3 reads CASSPPGQLRSYEQYF. CDR3 bases: TGTGCCAGCAGCCCACCGGGACAGTTAAGATCCTACGAGCAGTACTTC.

This rearrangement joins TRBV11-2 to TRBJ2-7; 8 bases map to TRBD2. The CDR3 contains 16 residues. Germline-derived CDR1 and CDR2 are SGHAT and FQNNGV. After removal of 3 bases from V and 6 bases from J, the junction contained 13 bases not matched to a gene. CDR3 bases: TGTGCCAGCAGCTTGCGGGGCCTCCAGCGGGAGCTCGAGCAGTACTTC. This gives the protein CASSLRGLQRELEQYF.

This chain joins TRBV4-2 and TRBJ2-3, with 7 bases that match TRBD2. CDR3 size: 17 residues. Germline CDR1 LGHNA, CDR2 YNFKEQ. J lost 0 bases, V lost 1 base, and 7 bases had no gene match. CDR3 nucleotides: TGTGCCAGCAGCCAAGGGCTCGGCGGGAGAAGCACAGATACGCAGTATTTT. Residues: CASSQGLGGRSTDTQYF.

This chain connects TRBV5-1 to TRBJ1-1; 9 bases agree with TRBD1. The V gene's germline CDR1 is SGHRS and CDR2 YFSETQ. Unmatched junction bases numbered 7, after V lost 7 bases and J lost 3 bases. The CDR3 loop spans 14 amino acids. The CDR3 bases are TGCGCCAGCCGGGACAGGGAATCGTACACTGAAGCTTTCTTT. It specifies CASRDRESYTEAFF.

The chain carries TRBV14 and TRBJ2-5; 7 bases align to TRBD1. The CDR3 consists of 15 residues. After removal of 4 bases from V and 2 bases from J, the junction contained 7 bases not matched to a gene. Germline CDR1 and CDR2: SGHDN and FVKESK. Written as DNA, the CDR3 is TGTGCCAGCAGCCCTAAGGGACAGCTTCAAGAGACCCAGTACTTC. It is translated as CASSPKGQLQETQYF.

The table lists this clone with a few counts. The V gene is TRBV19, the J gene TRBJ2-7; 9 nucleotides align to TRBD2. Germline CDR1 is LNHDA and CDR2 is SQIVND (reference sequence). CDR3 size: 14 residues. Unmatched junction bases numbered 6, after V lost 5 bases and J lost 4 bases. The CDR3: CASSPSGKQYEQYF. The CDR3 nucleotides are TGTGCCAGTAGTCCTAGCGGGAAGCAGTACGAGCAGTACTTC. The variable domain in full, completed from reference TRBV19 and TRBJ2-7, reads DGGITQSPKYLFRKEGQNVTLSCEQNLNHDAMYWYRQDPGQGLRLIYYSQIVNDFQKGDIAEGYSVSREKKESFPLTVTSAQKNPTAFYLCASSPSGKQYEQYFGPGTRLTVT.

This chain connects TRBV28 to TRBJ1-1; tentative D call: TRBD1 (6 bases). CDR1 MDHEN and CDR2 SYDVKM come from the germline V gene. With 1 base removed from V and 8 bases from J, the gap between germline ends came to 11 bases. The CDR3 has 13 residues. The CDR3 here is CASSLLARGEAFF. In nucleotides, the CDR3 is TGTGCCAGCAGTTTATTGGCCAGGGGAGAAGCTTTCTTT.

The rearrangement uses TRBV6-6 and TRBJ2-7; 8 positions agree with TRBD1. This CDR3 is 14 amino acids long. V dropped 5 bases and J dropped 2; count of bases not matched to a gene: 5. CDR1 MNHNY and CDR2 SVGAGI come from the germline V gene (reference sequence). CDR3 protein: CASSPRTGTYEQYF. DNA of the CDR3: TGTGCCAGCAGTCCGCGGACAGGGACCTACGAGCAGTACTTC.

The chain has TRBV7-9 and TRBJ2-7; 8 bases are shared with TRBD1. The J segment lost 2 bases and the V segment lost 3 bases, leaving 0 bases of the junction unmatched. Per the germline V gene, CDR1 is SEHNR and CDR2 is FQNEAQ (reference sequence). The CDR3 runs to 13 residues. CDR3 sequence: CASSLTGAYEQYF. In DNA form, the CDR3 reads TGTGCCAGCAGCTTGACAGGGGCCTACGAGCAGTACTTC.

V is TRBV27 and J is TRBJ1-5; D remains unclear. This CDR3 is built from 14 residues. Germline assignment: CDR1 MNHEY and CDR2 SMNVEV (reference sequence). Trimming shortened V by 2 bases and J by 6 bases, and 11 bases separated the two germline ends. CDR3 sequence: CASSLGGSTQPQHF. In DNA form, the CDR3 reads TGTGCCAGCAGTTTAGGCGGGTCGACTCAGCCCCAGCATTTT.

The chain carries TRBV6-5 and TRBJ2-7; weak D call: TRBD1 (6 bases). Trimming shortened V by 4 bases and J by 0 bases, and 10 bases separated the two germline ends. CDR3 length equals 14 residues. Germline CDR1 is MNHEY and CDR2 is SVGAGI. The CDR3 protein is CASSSTGSSYEQYF. Here the CDR3 DNA reads TGTGCCAGCAGTTCTACAGGGTCCTCCTACGAGCAGTACTTC.

This clone was found a few times. The chain uses TRBV27 and TRBJ1-5; TRBD1 matches 8 bases. V gave up 2 bases and J gave up 5 bases; unmatched junction bases: 2. Per germline, CDR1 MNHEY and CDR2 SMNVEV (reference sequence). The CDR3 extends over 14 amino acids. The CDR3 loop is CASSLTGGYQPQHF. CDR3 sequence (DNA): TGTGCCAGCAGTTTAACAGGGGGATATCAGCCCCAGCATTTT.

The chain carries TRBV5-4 and TRBJ2-2; D possibly corresponds to TRBD2 (5 bases). This CDR3 is 16 amino acids long. The V gene's germline CDR1 is SGHNT and CDR2 YYREEE (reference sequence). Trimming pared 4 bases from V and 0 bases from J, leaving 13 bases between. The CDR3 is CASSPKPGSNTGELFF. The CDR3 coding sequence is TGTGCCAGCAGCCCTAAGCCGGGGTCGAACACCGGGGAGCTGTTTTTT.

The chain is built from TRBV27 and TRBJ2-5; 8 bases match TRBD1. This CDR3 is 14 amino acids long. J was trimmed by 5 bases and V by 2 bases; bases with no gene match: 4. Germline lookup yields CDR1 MNHEY and CDR2 SMNVEV (reference sequence). The CDR3 nucleotides read TGTGCCAGCAGTTTACAGGGGGCTGGGGAGACCCAGTACTTC. Protein sequence: CASSLQGAGETQYF.

This clone has more than one count but fewer than ten. This chain joins TRBV19 and TRBJ1-1, with D perhaps matching TRBD1 (5 bases). CDR1 is LNHDA, CDR2 SQIVND, per germline (reference sequence). The CDR3 is 14 amino acids. Trimming shortened V by 3 bases and J by 1 base, and 9 bases separated the two germline ends. For the CDR3, the DNA is TGTGCCAGTAGTATTTTCGGGGGGAACACTGAAGCTTTCTTT. Translated, it gives CASSIFGGNTEAFF.

This chain links TRBV30 with TRBJ1-2; maybe TRBD1 (6 bases). Germline values: CDR1 GTSNPN, CDR2 SVGIG (reference sequence). There are 14 residues in the CDR3. The germline V and J ends were trimmed by 0 bases and 6 bases, with 14 bases remaining between them. CDR3 loop: CAWSVNRVLDGYTF. DNA of the CDR3: TGTGCCTGGAGTGTAAACAGGGTGTTGGATGGCTACACCTTC. Full variable domain (missing parts from reference TRBV30 and TRBJ1-2): SQTIHQWPATLVQPVGSPLSLECTVEGTSNPNLYWYRQAAGRGLQLLFYSVGIGQISSEVPQNLSASRPQDRQFILSSKKLLLSDSGFYLCAWSVNRVLDGYTFGSGTRLTVV.